Listed below are T cell receptor beta chains from one sample, sequenced in a study of CD8 T cells in ankylosing spondylitis. TCRdb fed the 5' RACE reads into MiXCR, producing one record per CDR3 protein. This sample has over 700,000 distinct CDR3 sequences, with around a fifth found just once. The sequencing sample was made of blood, either unsorted or a sorted T cell fraction (not recorded which). These receptors were obtained from a male donor with ankylosing spondylitis. The CDR3 runs from the conserved cysteine through the conserved F or W. A D gene is named only where the DNA matches it firmly. Where a row states a size, it is once, few, many or the class of an expanded clone; other rows omit it.

D gene	clone size	V gene	J gene	CDR3 protein	CDR3 DNA
NA	NA	TRBV12-3/TRBV12-4	TRBJ2-1	CASTVGDTYNEQFF	TGTGCCAGCACCGTAGGGGATACCTACAATGAGCAGTTCTTC
NA	NA	TRBV12-3/TRBV12-4	TRBJ2-2	CASTLKRTVYTGELFF	TGTGCCAGCACTCTTAAACGGACAGTGTACACCGGGGAGCTGTTTTTT
NA	few	TRBV29-1	TRBJ2-3	CSVEDTRGWDTQYF	TGCAGCGTTGAAGATACCCGTGGGTGGGATACGCAGTATTTT
TRBD2	NA	TRBV10-3	TRBJ2-5	CAIAGRGGQETQYF	TGTGCCATCGCAGGACGGGGGGGCCAAGAGACCCAGTACTTC
NA	few	TRBV7-8	TRBJ2-3	CASSSGGRQDTQYF	TGTGCCAGCAGCTCCGGGGGGCGGCAAGATACGCAGTATTTT
NA	NA	TRBV9	TRBJ1-5	CASSVSAGNQPQHF	TGTGCCAGCAGCGTGTCGGCAGGGAATCAGCCCCAGCATTTT
NA	NA	TRBV5-1	TRBJ2-1	CASSLVVRQANEQFF	TGCGCCAGCAGCTTGGTTGTGCGGCAGGCCAATGAGCAGTTCTTC
NA	many	TRBV28	TRBJ1-3	CASRLSGGNTIYF	TGTGCCAGCCGGCTATCGGGGGGAAACACCATATATTTT
TRBD2	NA	TRBV6-5	TRBJ2-7	CASSFLGGGDYEQYF	TGTGCCAGCAGTTTCCTCGGGGGGGGTGATTACGAGCAGTACTTC
TRBD2	NA	TRBV5-1	TRBJ2-7	CASSLALAGNAGEQYF	TGCGCCAGCAGCTTGGCCCTAGCGGGAAATGCGGGGGAGCAGTACTTC
TRBD1	few	TRBV6-2/TRBV6-3	TRBJ1-1	CASNPSRDRHRDTEAFF	TGTGCCAGCAATCCGTCCCGGGACAGGCACCGGGACACTGAAGCTTTCTTT
NA	NA	TRBV28	TRBJ2-3	CASSSRAGDTQYF	TGTGCCAGCAGTTCCCGGGCAGGGGATACGCAGTATTTT
TRBD2	NA	TRBV11-2	TRBJ2-3	CASSLTSGDPGHTQYF	TGTGCCAGCAGCTTGACTAGCGGGGACCCGGGACATACGCAGTATTTT
NA	NA	TRBV18	TRBJ1-1	CASSPGPTTEAFF	TGTGCCAGCTCTCCGGGACCCACAACTGAAGCTTTCTTT
NA	NA	TRBV7-9	TRBJ1-2	CASSFDTIYGYTF	TGTGCCAGCAGCTTCGACACAATCTATGGCTACACCTTC
TRBD1	few	TRBV7-8	TRBJ2-7	CASARSGGENEQYF	TGTGCCAGCGCCCGATCAGGGGGCGAGAACGAGCAGTACTTC
NA	NA	TRBV7-9	TRBJ1-1	CASSLGSGFEAFF	TGTGCCAGCAGCTTAGGATCTGGATTTGAAGCTTTCTTT
NA	few	TRBV12-3/TRBV12-4	TRBJ2-5	CASSLANQETQYF	TGTGCCAGCAGTTTAGCGAACCAAGAGACCCAGTACTTC
TRBD2	NA	TRBV7-2	TRBJ2-3	CASSRSGREDTQYF	TGTGCCAGCAGTCGTAGCGGGAGAGAGGATACGCAGTATTTT
TRBD2	NA	TRBV7-9	TRBJ2-7	CASSPTSGGSEQYF	TGTGCCAGCAGCCCCACTAGCGGGGGGTCGGAGCAGTACTTC
TRBD2	NA	TRBV7-7	TRBJ2-5	CASSRLAGVLETQYF	TGTGCTAGCAGTAGACTAGCGGGGGTATTGGAGACCCAGTACTTC
NA	NA	TRBV30	TRBJ1-1	CAWSEGWGGTEAFF	TGTGCCTGGAGTGAAGGGTGGGGAGGGACTGAAGCTTTCTTT
NA	few	TRBV12-3/TRBV12-4	TRBJ1-1	CASSPSRTVSGEAFF	TGTGCCAGCAGTCCATCCCGCACAGTCTCCGGTGAAGCTTTCTTT
NA	NA	TRBV20-1	TRBJ1-6	CSARDPGEYNSPLHF	TGCAGTGCTAGAGATCCCGGCGAGTATAATTCACCCCTCCACTTT
NA	NA	TRBV7-3	TRBJ2-1	CASSSVPEDNEQFF	TGTGCCAGCAGCTCAGTGCCAGAAGACAATGAGCAGTTCTTC
NA	NA	TRBV12-5	TRBJ2-7	CASGSLPYEQYF	TGTGCTAGTGGTTCCCTGCCCTACGAGCAGTACTTC
NA	few	TRBV3-1	TRBJ1-1	CASSQVQTNTEAFF	TGTGCCAGCAGCCAAGTCCAGACGAACACTGAAGCTTTCTTT
TRBD1	many	TRBV7-8	TRBJ1-1	CASSLKTGGGTEAFF	TGTGCCAGCAGCTTAAAGACAGGGGGAGGGACTGAAGCTTTCTTT
NA	NA	TRBV5-1	TRBJ2-7	CASSLAGRDNYEQYF	TGCGCCAGCAGCTTGGCGGGGCGCGATAACTACGAGCAGTACTTC